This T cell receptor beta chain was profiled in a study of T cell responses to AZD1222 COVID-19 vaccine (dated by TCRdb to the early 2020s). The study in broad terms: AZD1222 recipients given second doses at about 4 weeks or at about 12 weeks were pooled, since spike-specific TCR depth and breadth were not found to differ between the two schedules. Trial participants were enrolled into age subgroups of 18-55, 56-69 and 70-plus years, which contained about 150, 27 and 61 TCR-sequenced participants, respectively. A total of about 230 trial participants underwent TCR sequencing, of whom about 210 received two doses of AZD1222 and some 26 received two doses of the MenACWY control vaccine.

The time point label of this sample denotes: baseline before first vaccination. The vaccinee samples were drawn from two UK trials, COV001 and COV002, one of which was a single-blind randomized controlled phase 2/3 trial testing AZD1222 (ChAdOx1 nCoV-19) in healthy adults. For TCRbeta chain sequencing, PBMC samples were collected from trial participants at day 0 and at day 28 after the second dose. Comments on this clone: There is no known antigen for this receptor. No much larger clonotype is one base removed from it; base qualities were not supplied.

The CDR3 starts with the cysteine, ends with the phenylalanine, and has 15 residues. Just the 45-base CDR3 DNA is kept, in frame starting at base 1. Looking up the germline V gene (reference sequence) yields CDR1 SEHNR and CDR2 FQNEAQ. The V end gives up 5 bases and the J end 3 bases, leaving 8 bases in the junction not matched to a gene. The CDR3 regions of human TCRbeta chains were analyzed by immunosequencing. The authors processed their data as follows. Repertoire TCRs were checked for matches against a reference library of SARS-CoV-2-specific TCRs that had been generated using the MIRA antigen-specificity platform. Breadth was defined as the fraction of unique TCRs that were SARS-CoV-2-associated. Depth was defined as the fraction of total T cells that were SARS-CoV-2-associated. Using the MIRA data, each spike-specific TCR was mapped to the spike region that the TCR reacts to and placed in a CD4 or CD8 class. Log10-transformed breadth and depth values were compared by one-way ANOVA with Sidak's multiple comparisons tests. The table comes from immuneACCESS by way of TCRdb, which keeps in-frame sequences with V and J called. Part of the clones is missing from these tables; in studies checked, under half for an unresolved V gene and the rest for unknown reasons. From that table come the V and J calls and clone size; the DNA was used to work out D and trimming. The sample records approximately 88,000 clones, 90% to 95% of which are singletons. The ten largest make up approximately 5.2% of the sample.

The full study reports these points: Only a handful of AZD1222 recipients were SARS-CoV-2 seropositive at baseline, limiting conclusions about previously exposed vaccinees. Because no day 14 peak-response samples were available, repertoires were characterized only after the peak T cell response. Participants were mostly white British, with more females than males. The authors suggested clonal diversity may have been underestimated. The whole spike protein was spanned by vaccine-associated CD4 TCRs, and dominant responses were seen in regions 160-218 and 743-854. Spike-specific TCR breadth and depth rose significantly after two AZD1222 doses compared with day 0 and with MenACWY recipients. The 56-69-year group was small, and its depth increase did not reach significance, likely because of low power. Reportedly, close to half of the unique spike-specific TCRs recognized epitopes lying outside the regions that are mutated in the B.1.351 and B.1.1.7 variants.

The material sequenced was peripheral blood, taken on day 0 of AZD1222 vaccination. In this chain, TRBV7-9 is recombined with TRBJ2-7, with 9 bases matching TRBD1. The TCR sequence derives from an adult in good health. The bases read TGTGCCAGCAGCGCCCGGACAGGGGCTGGCTACGAGCAGTACTTC. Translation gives CASSARTGAGYEQYF.